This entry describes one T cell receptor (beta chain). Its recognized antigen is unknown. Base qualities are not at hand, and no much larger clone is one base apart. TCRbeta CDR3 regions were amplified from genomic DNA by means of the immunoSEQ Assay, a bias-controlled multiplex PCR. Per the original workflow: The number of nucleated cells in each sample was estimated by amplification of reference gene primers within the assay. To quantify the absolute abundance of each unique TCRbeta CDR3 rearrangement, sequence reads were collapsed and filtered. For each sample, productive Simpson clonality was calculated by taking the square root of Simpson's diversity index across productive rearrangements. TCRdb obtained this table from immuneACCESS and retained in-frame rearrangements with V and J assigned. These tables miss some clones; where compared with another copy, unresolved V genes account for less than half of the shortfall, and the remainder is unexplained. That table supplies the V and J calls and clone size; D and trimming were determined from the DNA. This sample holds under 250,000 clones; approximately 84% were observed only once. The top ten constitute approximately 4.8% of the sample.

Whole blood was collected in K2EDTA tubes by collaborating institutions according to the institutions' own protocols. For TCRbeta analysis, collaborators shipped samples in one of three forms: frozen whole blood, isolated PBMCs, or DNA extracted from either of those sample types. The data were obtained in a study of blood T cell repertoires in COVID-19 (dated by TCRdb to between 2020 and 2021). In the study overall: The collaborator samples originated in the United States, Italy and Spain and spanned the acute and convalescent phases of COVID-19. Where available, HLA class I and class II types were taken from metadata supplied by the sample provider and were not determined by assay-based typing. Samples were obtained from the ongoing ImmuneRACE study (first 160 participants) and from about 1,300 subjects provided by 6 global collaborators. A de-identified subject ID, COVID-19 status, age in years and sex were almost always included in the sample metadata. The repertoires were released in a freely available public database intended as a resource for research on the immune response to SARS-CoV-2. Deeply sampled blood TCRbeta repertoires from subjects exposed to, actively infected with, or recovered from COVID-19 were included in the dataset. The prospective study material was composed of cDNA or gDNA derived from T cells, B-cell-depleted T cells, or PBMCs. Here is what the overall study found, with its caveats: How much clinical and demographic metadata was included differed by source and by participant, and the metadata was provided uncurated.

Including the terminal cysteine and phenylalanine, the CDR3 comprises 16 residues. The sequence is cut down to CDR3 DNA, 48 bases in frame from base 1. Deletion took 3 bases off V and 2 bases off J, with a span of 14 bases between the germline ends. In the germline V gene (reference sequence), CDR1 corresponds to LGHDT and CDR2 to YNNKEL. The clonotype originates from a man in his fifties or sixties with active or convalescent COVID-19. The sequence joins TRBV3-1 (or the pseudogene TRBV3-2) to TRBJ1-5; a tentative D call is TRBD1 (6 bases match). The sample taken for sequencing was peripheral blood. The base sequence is TGTGCCAGCAGCCAGGGAACAGGGATCCGCAATCAGCCCCAGCATTTT. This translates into CASSQGTGIRNQPQHF.